These 31 T cell receptor beta chains share one sample of origin, sequenced in a study of response to subunit inactivated influenza vaccine. TCRdb fed the RT-PCR reads into MiXCR, producing one record per CDR3 protein. The table includes 550,000 to 800,000 distinct CDR3 sequences, roughly 14% detected once. This specimen consisted of PBMCs from blood, obtained around two weeks before vaccination. These receptors all come from a man aged 45-65 years who received an inactivated influenza vaccine.

This clonotype was picked up a small number of times. This CDR3 reads CASSGGTEPLSYEQYF. The CDR3 DNA is TGTGCCAGCAGCGGCGGGACGGAGCCACTTTCCTACGAGCAGTACTTC. The V and J genes are TRBV11-3 and TRBJ2-7; the D gene is possibly TRBD2 (6 bases). Per the germline V gene, CDR1 is SGHNT and CDR2 is YENEEA. The CDR3 has 16 residues. Trimming cost V 5 bases and J 1 base, with 18 bases left between them.

The gene calls are TRBV20-1 and TRBJ2-1; the D gene is possibly TRBD2 (5 bases). The germline V gene encodes CDR1 DFQATT and CDR2 SNEGSKA (reference sequence). The length of the CDR3 is 13 residues. The ends were cut back, 0 bases at V and 4 bases at J, with 7 bases in the middle. CDR3 sequence (DNA): TGCAGTGCTAGAGATACTAGGTACAATGAGCAGTTCTTC. It codes for CSARDTRYNEQFF.

This clonotype was seen at least ten times. The chain is built from TRBV5-6 and TRBJ2-7; D may be TRBD1 (5 bases). The germline gives CDR1 SGHDT, CDR2 YYEEEE. Trimming took 4 bases from V and 0 from J, leaving 17 bases between them. This CDR3 is built from 16 residues. Here the CDR3 reads CASSTYNDRSSYEQYF. The CDR3 coding sequence is TGTGCCAGCAGCACGTATAATGACAGAAGCTCCTACGAGCAGTACTTC.

This rearrangement joins TRBV6-2 or TRBV6-3 to TRBJ2-5, with D perhaps matching TRBD1 (6 bases). V was shortened by 0 bases and J by 5 bases, with 16 bases between the two germline ends. CDR1 and CDR2 from the germline V gene are MNHEY and SVGEGT. The CDR3 has 16 amino acids. CDR3 nucleotide sequence: TGTGCCAGCAGTTACTCGAAGGGGGTCGGGGTGGAGACCCAGTACTTC. Encoded protein: CASSYSKGVGVETQYF.

There are many counts of this clonotype. An end of the junction does not agree with germline; a read error may underlie this. The chain recombines TRBV5-1 with TRBJ2-1, with TRBD2 identical over 7 bases. Germline V lookup: CDR1 SGHRS, CDR2 YFSETQ. CDR3 size: 14 residues. The CDR3 protein is CASSTGGSYNEQFF. CDR3 nucleotide sequence: TGTGCCAGCAGTACGGGGGGCTCCTACAATGAGCAGTTCTTC.

The chain joins TRBV3-1 to TRBJ1-1; 7 nucleotides match TRBD1. The CDR3 has 16 residues. The germline V gene has CDR1 LGHDT and CDR2 YNNKEL (reference sequence). Germline trimming cut 1 base from V and 0 bases from J; bases unmatched to any gene: 5. The CDR3 DNA reads TGTGCCAGCAGCCAAGTAGGGGGCTCCGTGAACACTGAAGCTTTCTTT. Translation gives CASSQVGGSVNTEAFF.

This chain links TRBV14 with TRBJ2-5; D gene uncertain. The CDR3 runs to 13 residues. V lost 0 bases to trimming and J lost 9 bases, with 11 bases between them. Germline loops: CDR1 SGHDN, CDR2 FVKESK. The DNA of the CDR3 is TGTGCCAGCAGCCAAGATCTCGAAGGGCCCCAGTACTTC. It translates to CASSQDLEGPQYF. The full variable domain, rest sourced from reference TRBV14 and TRBJ2-5, is EAGVTQFPSHSVIEKGQTVTLRCDPISGHDNLYWYRRVMGKEIKFLLHFVKESKQDESGMPNNRFLAERTGGTYSTLKVQPAELEDSGVYFCASSQDLEGPQYFGPGTRLLVL.

Ten or more counts support this clonotype. The rearrangement uses TRBV11-2 and TRBJ2-7; D is unclear. The CDR3 runs to 11 residues. Trimming took off 1 base at V and 6 bases at J, with 4 bases between the two ends. Germline CDR1 SGHAT, CDR2 FQNNGV. In nucleotides, the CDR3 is TGTGCCAGCAGCTTAGTTAGCGAGCAGTACTTC. This translates into CASSLVSEQYF. Filled out from reference TRBV11-2 and TRBJ2-7, the complete variable domain reads EAGVAQSPRYKIIEKRQSVAFWCNPISGHATLYWYQQILGQGPKLLIQFQNNGVVDDSQLPKDRFSAERLKGVDSTLKIQPAKLEDSAVYLCASSLVSEQYFGPGTRLTVT.

The chain uses TRBV5-8 and TRBJ1-2; D not certain. Trimming stripped 4 bases from V and 3 bases from J, with 13 bases between. Germline values: CDR1 SGHTS, CDR2 YDEGEE. There are 14 residues in the CDR3. The CDR3 DNA reads TGTGCCAGCAGCCCGACGGGAGCGGACTATGGCTACACCTTC. This translates into CASSPTGADYGYTF.

The CDR3 is CASRVLAGETYNEQFF. The CDR3 region has the DNA TGTGCCAGCAGGGTCTTGGCGGGGGAAACCTACAATGAGCAGTTCTTC. The chain has TRBV11-2 and TRBJ2-1; 7 nucleotides align to TRBD2. This CDR3 comprises 16 residues. The junction had 10 bases not matched to a gene; V was cut back by 6 bases and J by 2 bases. Germline CDR1 and CDR2: SGHAT and FQNNGV.

This clonotype was observed a handful of times. CDR3: CSARRPSGRALNEQFF. The CDR3, as DNA: TGCAGTGCTAGACGCCCTAGCGGGAGGGCCTTGAATGAGCAGTTCTTC. The chain combines TRBV20-1 with TRBJ2-1; 12 bases agree with TRBD2. Looked up from germline, CDR1 is DFQATT and CDR2 is SNEGSKA (reference sequence). The CDR3 covers 16 residues. The V segment lost 2 bases and the J segment 7 bases; nucleotides outside the gene matches: 9.

Only a few counts were recorded for this clonotype. The V gene is TRBV10-3, the J gene TRBJ1-6; D may be TRBD1 (5 bases). Between the trimmed V and J ends, which lost 9 bases and 10 bases, there was a span of 13 bases. Germline CDR1 and CDR2: ENHRY and SYGVKD. The CDR3 covers 12 residues. Here the CDR3 DNA reads TGTGCCATAAGAACAGGTGACTCACCCCTCCACTTT. It translates to CAIRTGDSPLHF.

The rearrangement uses TRBV4-3 and TRBJ2-3; weak D call: TRBD1 (5 bases). CDR1 is LGHNA and CDR2 is YSLEER in the germline V gene. This CDR3 is built from 16 residues. The V gene lost 4 bases and the J gene lost 3 bases, with 17 bases spanning the gap. This CDR3 reads CASSLVAQGRTDTQYF. CDR3 sequence (DNA): TGCGCCAGCAGCCTTGTGGCGCAGGGTCGGACAGATACGCAGTATTTT.

V gene TRBV20-1 combines with J gene TRBJ2-3, with D possibly TRBD2 on 5 matching bases. The CDR3 runs to 16 residues. The V gene's germline CDR1 is DFQATT and CDR2 SNEGSKA (reference sequence). Between the trimmed V and J ends, which lost 5 bases and 0 bases, there was a span of 18 bases. CDR3 coding DNA: TGCAGTGCTGAGGACGGGATTGGACGAAGCACAGATACGCAGTATTTT. It translates to CSAEDGIGRSTDTQYF.

This clonotype was recorded a few times. V gene TRBV7-8 combines with J gene TRBJ1-5, with unresolved D. Germline V gives CDR1 SGHVS, CDR2 FQNEAQ. V was trimmed by 2 bases and J by 5 bases, leaving 7 bases between them. CDR3 size: 13 residues. CDR3 coding DNA: TGTGCCAGCAGCTTAAATCGGTATCAGCCCCAGCATTTT. Translating it yields CASSLNRYQPQHF.

This clonotype was seen ten or more times. The chain has TRBV15 and TRBJ1-5, with a weak D call TRBD1 (5 bases). V shed 0 bases and J shed 3 bases, with 9 bases lying between them. This CDR3 contains 15 residues. Germline values: CDR1 LNHNV, CDR2 YYDKDF (reference sequence). CDR3 in DNA: TGTGCCACCAGCAGAGACAAGGGGTTCAATCAGCCCCAGCATTTT. Translating gives CATSRDKGFNQPQHF.

At least ten counts were recorded for this clonotype. The chain is built from TRBV5-5 and TRBJ2-7, with 10 bases aligning to TRBD1. This CDR3 has 14 residues. Germline V gene sequence: CDR1 SGHKS, CDR2 YYEKEE (reference sequence). Germline trimming cut 4 bases from V and 5 bases from J; bases unmatched to any gene: 6. The CDR3 loop reads CASSGGTGVNEQYF. The CDR3 DNA is TGTGCCAGCAGCGGCGGGACAGGGGTGAACGAGCAGTACTTC.

This clonotype was detected a few times. The chain couples TRBV5-1 to TRBJ2-1; 8 bases match TRBD2. Germline CDR1 reads SGHRS; CDR2 reads YFSETQ. The CDR3 is 17 amino acids. The J segment lost 0 bases and the V segment lost 4 bases, leaving 9 bases of the junction unmatched. DNA of the CDR3: TGCGCCAGCAGCCGACGACGCCTAGCGGGCTCCTACAATGAGCAGTTCTTC. Amino acids: CASSRRRLAGSYNEQFF.

The rearrangement links TRBV6-1 to TRBJ2-7; 12 bases map to TRBD2. V shed 5 bases and J 5 bases; nucleotides not matched to a gene: 1. This CDR3 has 13 residues. The germline gives CDR1 MNHNS, CDR2 SASEGT. CDR3 in DNA: TGTGCCAGCAGTCGACTAGCGGGAGACGAGCAGTACTTC. It codes for CASSRLAGDEQYF.

J is TRBJ2-7 and V is TRBV10-3, with 8 bases lining up with TRBD1. Unmatched junction bases numbered 8, after V lost 3 bases and J lost 7 bases. From germline, CDR1 is ENHRY and CDR2 SYGVKD. The CDR3 is 14 residues long. The CDR3 protein is CAISDRQGSREQYF. CDR3 coding DNA: TGTGCCATCAGTGACCGACAGGGGTCGAGAGAGCAGTACTTC.

The genes are TRBV4-1 and TRBJ2-5; D is unresolved. With 1 base removed from V and 4 bases from J, the gap between germline ends came to 7 bases. The CDR3 is made up of 13 amino acids. The germline gives CDR1 MGHRA, CDR2 YSYEKL. The CDR3 loop reads CASSQGTPETQYF. Written as DNA, the CDR3 is TGCGCCAGCAGCCAAGGAACCCCAGAGACCCAGTACTTC.

This clonotype was seen repeatedly, ten times or more. The rearrangement uses TRBV28 and TRBJ2-7, with D perhaps being TRBD1 or TRBD2 (7 bases each). The CDR3 sequence is 15 residues long. Trimming shortened V by 10 bases and J by 2 bases, and 21 bases separated the two germline ends. In germline, CDR1 is MDHEN, CDR2 SYDVKM. CDR3 amino acids: CAIQDPGGGAYEQYF. The CDR3 DNA is TGTGCCATCCAAGACCCAGGGGGGGGGGCCTACGAGCAGTACTTC.

This clonotype was counted only a few times. The rearrangement joins TRBV7-3 to TRBJ2-1; 12 positions match TRBD2. Germline CDR1 and CDR2: SGHTA and FQGTGA. The CDR3 has 16 residues. After removal of 1 base from V and 5 bases from J, the junction contained 3 bases not matched to a gene. The CDR3 coding sequence is TGTGCCAGCAGCTTAATGGGACTAGCGGGTCACAATGAGCAGTTCTTC. Translating it yields CASSLMGLAGHNEQFF.

The sample holds a few counts of this clonotype. This rearrangement joins TRBV5-6 to TRBJ1-6; perhaps TRBD1 as D (6 bases). The V end lost 1 base, the J end lost 14 bases, and 16 bases lay between the germline ends. Germline V gene lookup returns CDR1 SGHDT and CDR2 YYEEEE. The CDR3 is 14 amino acids. CDR3 loop: CASSLNRESLSLHF. For the CDR3, the DNA is TGTGCCAGCAGCTTGAACAGGGAGAGTCTATCCCTCCACTTT.

This clonotype came up a few times. This chain uses TRBV3-1 with TRBJ2-7; TRBD2 matches 11 bases. The CDR3 runs to 15 residues. CDR1 is LGHDT, CDR2 YNNKEL, per germline (reference sequence). J was trimmed by 6 bases and V by 1 base; bases with no gene match: 5. The CDR3 DNA is TGTGCCAGCAGCCAAGGTCCACTAGCGGGAGTCGAGCAGTACTTC. It translates to CASSQGPLAGVEQYF.

The rearrangement joins TRBV10-3 to TRBJ2-1, with TRBD2 matching 9 bases. Unmatched junction bases numbered 3, after V lost 4 bases and J lost 5 bases. The length of the CDR3 is 14 residues. Germline CDR1 is ENHRY and CDR2 is SYGVKD. The CDR3: CAISGLAANNEQFF. In DNA, the CDR3 is TGTGCCATCAGTGGACTAGCGGCAAACAATGAGCAGTTCTTC.

CDR3 residues: CSVETPRGRDYNEQFF. CDR3 nucleotides: TGCAGCGTTGAAACGCCTAGGGGCAGGGACTACAATGAGCAGTTCTTC. The chain recombines TRBV29-1 with TRBJ2-1; D may be TRBD1 (5 bases). Germline CDR1 and CDR2: SQVTM and ANQGSEA. The CDR3 has 16 residues. V lost 2 bases and J lost 3, with 17 bases in between.

This clonotype has a count of ten or more. The CDR3 DNA is TGTGCCAGCAGCCAGGGACGGGAAACTCGATATGGCTACACCTTC. Amino acid sequence: CASSQGRETRYGYTF. The rearrangement joins TRBV3-1 to TRBJ1-2, with D maybe TRBD1 (5 bases). Germline CDR1 is LGHDT and CDR2 is YNNKEL (reference sequence). There are 15 residues in the CDR3. Trimming took 3 bases from V and 5 from J, leaving 16 bases between them. The variable domain in full, completed from reference TRBV3-1 and TRBJ1-2, reads DTAVSQTPKYLVTQMGNDKSIKCEQNLGHDTMYWYKQDSKKFLKIMFSYNNKELIINETVPNRFSPKSPDKAHLNLHINSLELGDSAVYFCASSQGRETRYGYTFGSGTRLTVV.

This clonotype was counted ten times or more. The V and J genes are TRBV4-2 and TRBJ2-2, with D perhaps TRBD2 (5 bases). Germline CDR1 is LGHNA and CDR2 is YNFKEQ. The length of the CDR3 is 14 residues. Between the trimmed V and J ends, which lost 7 bases and 4 bases, there was a span of 13 bases. CDR3 region: CASTRGFPTGELFF. CDR3 DNA sequence: TGTGCCAGCACCCGGGGTTTTCCCACCGGGGAGCTGTTTTTT.

The chain joins TRBV20-1 to TRBJ2-3, with 11 nucleotides matching TRBD2. V shed 0 bases and J 2 bases; nucleotides not matched to a gene: 4. Per the germline V gene, CDR1 is DFQATT and CDR2 is SNEGSKA (reference sequence). The CDR3 runs to 16 residues. DNA of the CDR3: TGCAGTGCTAGAGACCCTAGCGGGGGGCACACAGATACGCAGTATTTT. It yields the protein CSARDPSGGHTDTQYF.

The chain employs TRBV5-1 and TRBJ1-1, with TRBD1 matching over 7 bases. V was pared by 4 bases and J by 4 bases, with 10 bases of the junction left unmatched. Looked up from germline, CDR1 is SGHRS and CDR2 is YFSETQ. The CDR3 runs 15 residues. The CDR3 DNA follows: TGCGCCAGCAGCCCGGTTGGGACAGATCTCACTGAAGCTTTCTTT. It is translated as CASSPVGTDLTEAFF. Combining the CDR3 with reference TRBV5-1 and TRBJ1-1 gives the whole variable domain KAGVTQTPRYLIKTRGQQVTLSCSPISGHRSVSWYQQTPGQGLQFLFEYFSETQRNKGNFPGRFSGRQFSNSRSEMNVSTLELGDSALYLCASSPVGTDLTEAFFGQGTRLTVV.